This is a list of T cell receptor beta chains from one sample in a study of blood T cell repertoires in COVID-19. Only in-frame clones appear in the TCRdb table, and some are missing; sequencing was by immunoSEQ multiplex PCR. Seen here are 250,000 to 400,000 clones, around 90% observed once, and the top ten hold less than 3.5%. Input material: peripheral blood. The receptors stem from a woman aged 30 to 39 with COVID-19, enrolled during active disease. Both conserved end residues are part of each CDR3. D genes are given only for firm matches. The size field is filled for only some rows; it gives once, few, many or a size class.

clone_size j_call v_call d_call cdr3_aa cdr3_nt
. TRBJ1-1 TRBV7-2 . CASSLDDPGTTEAFF TGTGCCAGCAGCTTAGATGACCCAGGAACGACTGAAGCTTTCTTT
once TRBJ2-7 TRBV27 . CASSLKTQGFSSYEQYF TGTGCCAGCAGTTTGAAAACACAGGGTTTTAGCTCCTACGAGCAGTACTTC
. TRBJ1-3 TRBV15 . CATSLPGNTIYF TGTGCCACCAGTCTCCCTGGAAACACCATATATTTT
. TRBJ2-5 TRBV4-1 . CASSQDGLEGTQYF TGCGCCAGCAGCCAAGATGGACTTGAGGGGACCCAGTACTTC
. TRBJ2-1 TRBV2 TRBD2 CASSGGRALNEQFF TGTGCCAGCAGTGGCGGGAGGGCCCTCAATGAGCAGTTCTTC
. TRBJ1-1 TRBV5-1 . CASSSTGRGTEAFF TGCGCCAGCAGCTCTACAGGGAGGGGCACTGAAGCTTTCTTT
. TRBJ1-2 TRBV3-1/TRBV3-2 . CASSQRRGGYGYTF TGTGCCAGCAGCCAACGCCGCGGGGGCTATGGCTACACCTTC
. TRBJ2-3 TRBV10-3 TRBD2 CAISESKAGGPVDTQYF TGTGCCATCAGTGAGTCGAAAGCGGGAGGGCCAGTAGATACGCAGTATTTT
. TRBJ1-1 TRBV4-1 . CASSQAHPNTEAFF TGCGCCAGCAGCCAAGCACACCCGAACACTGAAGCTTTCTTT
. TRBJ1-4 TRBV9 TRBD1 CASSPGTGKPTNEKLFF TGTGCCAGCAGCCCCGGGACAGGCAAACCAACTAATGAAAAACTGTTTTTT
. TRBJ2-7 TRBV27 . CASSLGQGGQQYF TGTGCCAGCAGTTTAGGGCAGGGAGGACAGCAGTACTTC
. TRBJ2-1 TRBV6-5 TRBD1 CASSKTGGGYNEQFF TGTGCCAGCAGCAAAACAGGGGGCGGCTACAATGAGCAGTTCTTC
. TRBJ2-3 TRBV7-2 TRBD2 CASSLETSGRGDTQYF TGTGCCAGCAGCTTAGAAACTAGCGGGAGAGGTGATACGCAGTATTTT
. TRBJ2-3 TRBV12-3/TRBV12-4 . CASSSPIDTQYF TGTGCCAGCAGTTCTCCTATAGATACGCAGTATTTT
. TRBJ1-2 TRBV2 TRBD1 CASRLTGGYTF TGTGCCAGCAGGCTGACAGGGGGCTACACCTTC
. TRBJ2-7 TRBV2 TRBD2 CASRTIAGGNYEQYF TGTGCCAGCAGAACCATAGCGGGGGGAAATTACGAGCAGTACTTC
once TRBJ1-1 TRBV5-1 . CTSRGTINTEAFF TGCACCAGCAGAGGGACAATTAACACTGAAGCTTTCTTT
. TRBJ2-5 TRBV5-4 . CASSSMRETQYF TGTGCCAGCAGCTCGATGAGGGAGACCCAGTACTTC
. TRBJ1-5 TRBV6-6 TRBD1 CASSLSWSTGDQPQHF TGTGCCAGCAGTCTTAGTTGGTCGACAGGGGATCAGCCCCAGCATTTT
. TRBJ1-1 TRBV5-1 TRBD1 CASSLVTGGMDTEAFF TGCGCCAGCAGCTTGGTGACAGGGGGCATGGACACTGAAGCTTTCTTT
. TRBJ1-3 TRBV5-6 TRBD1 CASSYLGQPSGNTIYF TGTGCCAGCAGCTACTTGGGACAGCCCTCTGGAAACACCATATATTTT
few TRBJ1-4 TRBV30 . CAWSQRTTEKLFF TGTGCCTGGAGTCAAAGGACTACCGAAAAACTGTTTTTT
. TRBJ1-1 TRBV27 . CASSLWGGNTEAFF TGTGCCAGCAGTTTATGGGGGGGCAACACTGAAGCTTTCTTT
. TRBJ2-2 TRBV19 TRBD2 CASSAQGGGTGELFF TGTGCCAGTAGTGCCCAAGGCGGGGGCACCGGGGAGCTGTTTTTT
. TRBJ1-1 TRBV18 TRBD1 CASSPGQGATEAFF TGTGCCAGCTCGCCGGGACAGGGGGCCACTGAAGCTTTCTTT
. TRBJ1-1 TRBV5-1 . CASSLGAQMNTEAFF TGCGCCAGCAGCTTGGGAGCACAGATGAACACTGAAGCTTTCTTT
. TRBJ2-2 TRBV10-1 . CASSEFLTGTGELFF TGCGCCAGCAGTGAGTTCCTGACAGGTACCGGGGAGCTGTTTTTT